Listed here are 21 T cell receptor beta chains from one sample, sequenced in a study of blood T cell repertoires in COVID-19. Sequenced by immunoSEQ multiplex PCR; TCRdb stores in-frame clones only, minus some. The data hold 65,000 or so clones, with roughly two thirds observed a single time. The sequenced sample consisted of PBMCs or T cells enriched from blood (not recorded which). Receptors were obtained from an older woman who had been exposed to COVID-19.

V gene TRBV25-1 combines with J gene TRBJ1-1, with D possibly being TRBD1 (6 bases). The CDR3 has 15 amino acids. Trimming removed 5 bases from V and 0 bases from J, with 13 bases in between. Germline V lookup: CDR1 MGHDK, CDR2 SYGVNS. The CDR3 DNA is TGTGCCAGCAGTACCCTCGGGACACTGAACACTGAAGCTTTCTTT. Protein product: CASSTLGTLNTEAFF.

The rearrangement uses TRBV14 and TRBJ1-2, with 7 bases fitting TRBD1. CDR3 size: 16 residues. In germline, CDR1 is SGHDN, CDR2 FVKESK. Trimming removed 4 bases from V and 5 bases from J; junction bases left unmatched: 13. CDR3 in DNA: TGTGCCAGCAGCCGGCCAGGCTCCACAGGGGCTTATGGCTACACCTTC. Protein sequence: CASSRPGSTGAYGYTF.

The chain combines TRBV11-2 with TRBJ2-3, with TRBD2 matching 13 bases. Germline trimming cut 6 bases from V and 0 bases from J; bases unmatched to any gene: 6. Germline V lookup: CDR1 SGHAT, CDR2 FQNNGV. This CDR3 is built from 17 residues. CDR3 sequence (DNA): TGTGCCAGCAGACAGGGGACTAGCGGGGCTAGCACAGATACGCAGTATTTT. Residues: CASRQGTSGASTDTQYF.

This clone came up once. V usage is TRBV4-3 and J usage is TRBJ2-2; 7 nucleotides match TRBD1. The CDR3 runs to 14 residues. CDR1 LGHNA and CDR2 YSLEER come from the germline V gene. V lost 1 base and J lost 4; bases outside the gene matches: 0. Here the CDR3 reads CASSQGQGTGELFF. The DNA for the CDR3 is TGCGCCAGCAGCCAAGGACAGGGCACCGGGGAGCTGTTTTTT.

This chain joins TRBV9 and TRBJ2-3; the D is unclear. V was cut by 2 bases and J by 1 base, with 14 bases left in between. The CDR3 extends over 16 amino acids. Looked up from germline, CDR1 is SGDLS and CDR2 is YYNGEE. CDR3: CASSVLQSSGTDTQYF. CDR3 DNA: TGTGCCAGCAGCGTCTTACAGAGTTCGGGCACAGATACGCAGTATTTT. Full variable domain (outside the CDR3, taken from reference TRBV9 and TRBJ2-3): DSGVTQTPKHLITATGQRVTLRCSPRSGDLSVYWYQQSLDQGLQFLIQYYNGEERAKGNILERFSAQQFPDLHSELNLSSLELGDSALYFCASSVLQSSGTDTQYFGPGTRLTVL.

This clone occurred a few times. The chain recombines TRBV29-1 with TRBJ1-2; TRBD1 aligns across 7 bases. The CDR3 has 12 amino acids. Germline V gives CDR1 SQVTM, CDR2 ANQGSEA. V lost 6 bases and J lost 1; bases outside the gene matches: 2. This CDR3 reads CSVGDSNYGYTF. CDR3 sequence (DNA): TGCAGCGTAGGGGACAGTAACTATGGCTACACCTTC.

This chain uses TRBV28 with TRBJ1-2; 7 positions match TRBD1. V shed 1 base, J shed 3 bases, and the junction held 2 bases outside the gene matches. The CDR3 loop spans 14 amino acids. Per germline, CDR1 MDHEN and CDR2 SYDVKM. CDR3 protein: CASSLFRGDYGYTF. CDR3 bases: TGTGCCAGCAGTTTATTCAGGGGGGACTATGGCTACACCTTC.

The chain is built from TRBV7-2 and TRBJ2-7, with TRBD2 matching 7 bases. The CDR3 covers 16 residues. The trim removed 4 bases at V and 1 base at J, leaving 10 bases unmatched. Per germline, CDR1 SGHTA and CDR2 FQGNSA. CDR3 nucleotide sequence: TGTGCCAGCAGCTGGGTTGGGGGGGGATCTTCCTACGAGCAGTACTTC. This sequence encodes CASSWVGGGSSYEQYF.

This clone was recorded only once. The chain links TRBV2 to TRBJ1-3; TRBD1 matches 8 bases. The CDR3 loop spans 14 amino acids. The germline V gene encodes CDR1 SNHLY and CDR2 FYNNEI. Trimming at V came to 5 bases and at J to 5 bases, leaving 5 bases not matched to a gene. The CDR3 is CASSKGQDRNTIYF. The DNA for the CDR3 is TGTGCCAGCAGTAAGGGACAGGATCGAAACACCATATATTTT. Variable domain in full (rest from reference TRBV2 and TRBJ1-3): EPEVTQTPSHQVTQMGQEVILRCVPISNHLYFYWYRQILGQKVEFLVSFYNNEISEKSEIFDDQFSVERPDGSNFTLKIRSTKLEDSAMYFCASSKGQDRNTIYFGEGSWLTVV.

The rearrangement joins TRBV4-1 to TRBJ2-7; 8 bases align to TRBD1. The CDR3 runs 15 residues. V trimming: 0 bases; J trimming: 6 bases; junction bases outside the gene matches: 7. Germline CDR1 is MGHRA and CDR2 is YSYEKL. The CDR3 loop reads CASSQEDRANREQYF. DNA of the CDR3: TGCGCCAGCAGCCAAGAGGACAGGGCCAACCGCGAGCAGTACTTC.

The DNA for the CDR3 is TGTGCCAGCAGGTTCCCTAGCACAGATACGCAGTATTTT. Translating it yields CASRFPSTDTQYF. The rearrangement uses TRBV27 and TRBJ2-3; D unclear. Germline CDR1 and CDR2: MNHEY and SMNVEV (reference sequence). CDR3 size: 13 residues. Trimming took 6 bases from V and 0 from J, leaving 7 bases between them.

CDR3 amino acids: CSVEDPRNPQVETQYF. The CDR3 DNA is TGCAGCGTTGAAGATCCTCGGAACCCTCAGGTGGAGACCCAGTACTTC. This chain joins TRBV29-1 and TRBJ2-5; D uncertain. Germline V gives CDR1 SQVTM, CDR2 ANQGSEA. This CDR3 comprises 16 residues. V lost 0 bases, J lost 5 bases, and 19 bases lay in between.

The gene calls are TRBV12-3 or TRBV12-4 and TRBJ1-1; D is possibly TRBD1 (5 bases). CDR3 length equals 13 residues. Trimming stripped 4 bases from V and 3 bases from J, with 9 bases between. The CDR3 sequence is CASSWGGDTEAFF. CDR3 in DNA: TGTGCCAGCAGTTGGGGGGGTGACACTGAAGCTTTCTTT.

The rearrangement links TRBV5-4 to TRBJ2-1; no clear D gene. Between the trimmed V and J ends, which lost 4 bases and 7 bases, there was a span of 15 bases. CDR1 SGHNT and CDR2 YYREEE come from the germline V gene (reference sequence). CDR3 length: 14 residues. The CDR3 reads CASSLPPARNEQFF. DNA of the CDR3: TGTGCCAGCAGCCTCCCCCCCGCCAGGAATGAGCAGTTCTTC.

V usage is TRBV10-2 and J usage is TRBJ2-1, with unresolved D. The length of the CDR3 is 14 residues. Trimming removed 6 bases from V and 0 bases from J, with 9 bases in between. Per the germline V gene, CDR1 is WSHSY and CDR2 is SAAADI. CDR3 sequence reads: CASRASGSYNEQFF. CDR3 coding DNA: TGCGCCAGCAGGGCCTCGGGCTCCTACAATGAGCAGTTCTTC.

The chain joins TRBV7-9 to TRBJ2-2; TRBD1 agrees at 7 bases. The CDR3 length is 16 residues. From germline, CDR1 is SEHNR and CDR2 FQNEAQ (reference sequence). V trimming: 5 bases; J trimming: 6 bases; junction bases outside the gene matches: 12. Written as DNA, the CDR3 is TGTGCCAGCAGCACATGGGGCAGGGGGTACCCCGGGGAGCTGTTTTTT. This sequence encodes CASSTWGRGYPGELFF.

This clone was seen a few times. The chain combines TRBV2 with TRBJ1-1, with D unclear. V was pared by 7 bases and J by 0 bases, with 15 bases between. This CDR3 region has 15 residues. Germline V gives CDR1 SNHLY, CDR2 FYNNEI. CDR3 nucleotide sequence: TGTGCCAGCACGGTAGGAACAGCCCTGAACACTGAAGCTTTCTTT. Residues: CASTVGTALNTEAFF.

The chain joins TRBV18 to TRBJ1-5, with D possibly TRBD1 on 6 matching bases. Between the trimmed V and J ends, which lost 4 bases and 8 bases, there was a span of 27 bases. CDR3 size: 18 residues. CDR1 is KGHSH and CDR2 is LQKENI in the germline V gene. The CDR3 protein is CASSLKQGIEVLGKPQHF. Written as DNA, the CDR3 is TGTGCCAGCTCACTCAAACAGGGAATTGAGGTGCTTGGGAAGCCCCAGCATTTT.

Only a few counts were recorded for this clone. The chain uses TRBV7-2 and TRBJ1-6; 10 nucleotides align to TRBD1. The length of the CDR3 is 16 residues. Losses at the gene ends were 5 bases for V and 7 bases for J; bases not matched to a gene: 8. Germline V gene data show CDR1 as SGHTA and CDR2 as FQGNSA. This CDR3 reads CASSARPGQGNSPLHF. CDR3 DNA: TGTGCCAGCAGCGCTAGACCGGGACAGGGGAATTCACCCCTCCACTTT.

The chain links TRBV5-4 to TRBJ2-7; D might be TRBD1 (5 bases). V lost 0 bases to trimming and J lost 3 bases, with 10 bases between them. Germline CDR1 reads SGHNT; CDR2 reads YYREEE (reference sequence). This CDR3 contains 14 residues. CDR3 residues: CASSLAGSGYEQYF. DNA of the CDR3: TGTGCCAGCAGCTTGGCAGGGTCGGGCTACGAGCAGTACTTC. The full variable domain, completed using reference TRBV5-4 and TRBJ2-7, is ETGVTQSPTHLIKTRGQQVTLRCSSQSGHNTVSWYQQALGQGPQFIFQYYREEENGRGNFPPRFSGLQFPNYSSELNVNALELDDSALYLCASSLAGSGYEQYFGPGTRLTVT.

The CDR3 DNA reads as TGTGCCAGCAGCCTTCGGGGACAGGGGATCGGGAACAATCAGCCCCAGCATTTT. Translating it yields CASSLRGQGIGNNQPQHF. The genes are TRBV27 and TRBJ1-5, with 10 bases that match TRBD1. In germline, CDR1 is MNHEY, CDR2 SMNVEV (reference sequence). The CDR3 runs to 18 residues. Trimming removed 6 bases from V and 3 bases from J; junction bases left unmatched: 14.